One sample yielded the 21 T cell receptor beta chains listed below, sequenced in a study of CD8+ T cells in alopecia areata. The treatment: oral pan-JAK inhibitor, 5-10 mg twice daily. Following extraction, RNA underwent reverse transcription to cDNA, which served as the sequencing template. Sequencing was performed with immunoSEQ multiplex PCR; in TCRdb, only in-frame clones are kept and a portion is missing. Counted here are over 150,000 clones, about 55% occurring once; the ten biggest clones make up approximately 11%. Sequenced here: CD8+ T cells sorted from blood, sampled at week 24, from a patient treated with tofacitinib. Source of these receptors: a human donor with alopecia areata.

A few counts support this clone. CDR3 loop: CASSLESYEQYF. CDR3 bases: TGTGCCAGCAGCTTAGAAAGCTACGAGCAGTACTTC. V is TRBV7-9 and J is TRBJ2-7; no definite D call. The CDR3 is made up of 12 amino acids. With 1 base removed from V and 3 bases from J, the gap between germline ends came to 4 bases. Germline CDR1 and CDR2: SEHNR and FQNEAQ (reference sequence).

The V call is TRBV7-2, the J call TRBJ2-5; D unresolved. With the DNA end fitting TRBJ2-7 better, the J assignment may be wrong. The CDR3 sequence is 15 residues long. Germline V lookup: CDR1 SGHTA, CDR2 FQGNSA. The CDR3 region has the DNA TGTGCCAGCAGCTCCGGTATCGGCAGAGCTTACGAGCAGTACTTC. The encoded protein is CASSSGIGRAYEQYF.

V and J are TRBV4-1 and TRBJ2-1; TRBD2 matches at 7 bases. This CDR3 comprises 15 residues. Trimming took 5 bases from V and 6 from J; bases not matched to a gene: 10. CDR1 and CDR2 from the germline V gene are MGHRA and YSYEKL. The CDR3 sequence: CASSEQLARSNEQFF. The CDR3 DNA follows: TGCGCCAGCAGCGAACAACTAGCGCGGTCCAATGAGCAGTTCTTC.

This clone has only a few counts. This chain links TRBV27 with TRBJ1-4, with D possibly TRBD1 on 5 matching bases. The germline V gene has CDR1 MNHEY and CDR2 SMNVEV (reference sequence). Trimming cost V 8 bases and J 1 base, with 14 bases left between them. CDR3 size: 15 residues. The CDR3 nucleotides are TGTGCCAGCCGGCCGGGGACGGAAACTAATGAAAAACTGTTTTTT. It translates to CASRPGTETNEKLFF.

This chain uses TRBV7-2 with TRBJ2-7; TRBD2 aligns across 7 bases. This CDR3 is built from 15 residues. Germline V CDR1 and CDR2: SGHTA, FQGNSA. V was pared by 2 bases and J by 3 bases, with 7 bases of the junction left unmatched. Here the CDR3 DNA reads TGTGCCAGCAGCTTATCTAGCGGAGCCTACTACGAGCAGTACTTC. It yields the protein CASSLSSGAYYEQYF.

V is TRBV14 and J is TRBJ2-2, with 7 bases lining up with TRBD2. Germline lookup yields CDR1 SGHDN and CDR2 FVKESK. With V trimmed by 0 bases and J by 6 bases, 7 bases remained unmatched. This CDR3 comprises 16 residues. CDR3 protein: CASSQDPAGRAGELFF. CDR3 DNA sequence: TGTGCCAGCAGCCAAGATCCAGCGGGGAGAGCCGGGGAGCTGTTTTTT.

This clone has just a few counts. The chain employs TRBV4-3 and TRBJ1-5; 7 bases agree with TRBD1. With 8 bases clipped from V and 3 bases from J, the junction kept 13 bases outside the gene matches. CDR1 and CDR2 from the germline V gene are LGHNA and YSLEER. This CDR3 has 16 residues. The CDR3 sequence: CASSDTLTGFNQPQHF. The CDR3 coding sequence is TGCGCCAGCTCCGATACGTTGACAGGGTTCAATCAGCCCCAGCATTTT.

The V and J genes are TRBV7-9 and TRBJ2-1; unclear D gene. The germline V gene has CDR1 SEHNR and CDR2 FQNEAQ (reference sequence). This CDR3 comprises 14 residues. Deletions cut 3 bases from V and 8 bases from J, with 14 bases between. The CDR3 DNA reads TGTGCCAGCAGCTTTGTCCGCGAGGCGCATGAGCAGTTCTTC. The encoded protein is CASSFVREAHEQFF.

The V gene is TRBV29-1, the J gene TRBJ2-7, with 7 bases lining up with TRBD1. CDR1 and CDR2 (germline): SQVTM, ANQGSEA. Trimming at V came to 0 bases and at J to 2 bases, leaving 7 bases not matched to a gene. The CDR3 consists of 15 residues. CDR3 residues: CSVEEAGQEAYEQYF. CDR3 DNA: TGCAGCGTTGAAGAAGCTGGACAGGAAGCCTACGAGCAGTACTTC.

This sequence joins TRBV5-1 and TRBJ2-1; possible D gene TRBD2, 6 bases. This CDR3 spans 15 amino acids. V gave up 4 bases and J gave up 8 bases, with 19 bases separating them. Germline CDR1 reads SGHRS; CDR2 reads YFSETQ. CDR3 coding DNA: TGCGCCAGCAGCCATCCCCGGCGGGGTGGGGATGAGCAGTTCTTC. This encodes CASSHPRRGGDEQFF.

This clone was seen a few times. The chain has TRBV27 and TRBJ2-2; a possible D gene is TRBD1 (7 bases). The length of the CDR3 is 15 residues. Trimming took off 4 bases at V and 6 bases at J, with 15 bases between the two ends. Germline V CDR1 and CDR2: MNHEY, SMNVEV (reference sequence). CDR3 coding DNA: TGTGCCAGCAGTTCCCGCCAGGGGGGATCCGGGGAGCTGTTTTTT. It specifies CASSSRQGGSGELFF.

The rearrangement links TRBV7-9 to TRBJ2-1; 11 bases line up with TRBD2. V shed 4 bases and J 9 bases; nucleotides not matched to a gene: 14. The CDR3 runs 17 residues. Germline CDR1 SEHNR, CDR2 FQNEAQ (reference sequence). The CDR3 sequence is CASSSPVGSGGAGEQFF. The CDR3 DNA reads as TGTGCCAGCAGCTCCCCGGTTGGTAGCGGGGGGGCCGGTGAGCAGTTCTTC.

This clone was seen a few times. This chain connects TRBV6-4 to TRBJ2-1; TRBD1 matches at 7 bases. CDR3 length: 13 amino acids. With V trimmed by 3 bases and J by 9 bases, 5 bases remained unmatched. The germline V gene has CDR1 MRHNA and CDR2 SNTAGT. The CDR3 sequence is CASSERGQGEQFF. As DNA, the CDR3 is TGTGCCAGCAGTGAGAGGGGGCAGGGTGAGCAGTTCTTC.

The V call is TRBV30, the J call TRBJ1-2; no clear D. Trimming pared 5 bases from V and 5 bases from J, leaving 18 bases between. The length of the CDR3 is 14 residues. From germline, CDR1 is GTSNPN and CDR2 SVGIG (reference sequence). The CDR3 here is CAWARGSDHYGYTF. CDR3 DNA: TGTGCCTGGGCCCGTGGCTCGGATCATTATGGCTACACCTTC.

This clone was counted a few times. The V and J genes are TRBV10-2 and TRBJ2-3; D perhaps matches TRBD1 (6 bases). The V gene's germline CDR1 is WSHSY and CDR2 SAAADI. V was cut by 7 bases and J by 6 bases, with 14 bases left in between. The CDR3 runs to 13 residues. The CDR3 DNA follows: TGCGCCAGCAAAGGACAGTCTTCGGATACGCAGTATTTT. It specifies CASKGQSSDTQYF.

The chain joins TRBV5-1 to TRBJ1-1; D possibly corresponds to TRBD1 (5 bases). CDR1 is SGHRS and CDR2 is YFSETQ in the germline V gene. The V end lost 0 bases, the J end lost 7 bases, and 10 bases lay between the germline ends. The CDR3 loop spans 13 amino acids. DNA for the CDR3: TGCGCCAGCAGCTTGGATGGGGCGCGTGAAGCTTTCTTT. This encodes CASSLDGAREAFF.

The chain joins TRBV7-2 to TRBJ2-2, with TRBD1 matching 7 bases. Germline V lookup: CDR1 SGHTA, CDR2 FQGNSA. The CDR3 covers 14 residues. V lost 5 bases to trimming and J lost 1 base; unmatched junction nucleotides: 1. The CDR3, as DNA: TGTGCCAGCAGCCGACAGGGGAACACCGGGGAGCTGTTTTTT. It encodes CASSRQGNTGELFF.

There are a few counts of this clone. The gene calls are TRBV29-1 and TRBJ1-1; D gene ambiguous. Trimming stripped 3 bases from V and 1 base from J, with 9 bases between. Germline V gene data show CDR1 as SQVTM and CDR2 as ANQGSEA. The CDR3 consists of 13 residues. The CDR3 loop is CSVDRASNTEAFF. The CDR3, as DNA: TGCAGCGTTGACAGAGCCTCGAACACTGAAGCTTTCTTT. The entire variable domain, with the rest obtained from reference TRBV29-1 and TRBJ1-1, is as follows: SAVISQKPSRDICQRGTSLTIQCQVDSQVTMMFWYRQQPGQSLTLIATANQGSEATYESGFVIDKFPISRPNLTFSTLTVSNMSPEDSSIYLCSVDRASNTEAFFGQGTRLTVV.

The chain has TRBV19 and TRBJ1-1; tentatively, D is TRBD1 (5 bases). The germline gives CDR1 LNHDA, CDR2 SQIVND (reference sequence). This CDR3 has 15 amino acids. V lost 5 bases, J lost 1 base, and 14 bases lay in between. The CDR3 loop is CASSPEGLENTEAFF. The CDR3 DNA is TGTGCCAGTAGTCCAGAGGGACTGGAGAACACTGAAGCTTTCTTT.

A few counts support this clone. The rearrangement joins TRBV29-1 to TRBJ2-1, with D hard to call. CDR3 size: 10 residues. Germline V CDR1 and CDR2: SQVTM, ANQGSEA. With 0 bases removed from V and 6 bases from J, the gap between germline ends came to 0 bases. In DNA, the CDR3 is TGCAGCGTTGAAGACAATGAGCAGTTCTTC. Translating it yields CSVEDNEQFF.

The V gene is TRBV27, the J gene TRBJ1-2; the D is unclear. Germline V gene sequence: CDR1 MNHEY, CDR2 SMNVEV (reference sequence). Trimming left V 0 bases short and J 6 bases short, with 11 bases between. CDR3 length: 14 amino acids. CDR3 DNA sequence: TGTGCCAGCAGTTTATCCCAAGGGTATGATGGCTACACCTTC. This sequence encodes CASSLSQGYDGYTF.